The entry below gives a single TCR beta chain sequence along with its context. Its specificity is unknown. The read is 3 residues too short to cover the CDR3 end, so that end is filled in from the germline J gene. Produced via immunoSEQ multiplex PCR; TCRdb's table is partial and in-frame only. The sample has 25,000 to 35,000 clones; the top ten hold about 23%. MY09/MY11 PCR detected cervical HPV DNA; dot-blot assigned genotypes. V lost 5 bases, J lost 7 bases, and 9 bases stayed unmatched. Germline V lookup: CDR1 DFQATT, CDR2 SNEGSKA (reference sequence). This CDR3 comprises 14 residues. This sample was included in a study of T cells in women clearing cervical HPV infection. Study results and caveats: Cases carried less TRBV6-7 than controls: 0.11% versus 0.16%. Combining TCR richness with V gene abundances gave 0.65 to 0.85 AUC.

The specimen sequenced was blood buffy coat. The sequence came from a woman aged 18-70 years with a cervical HPV16 infection that either progressed to CIN3+ or cleared (not recorded which). The chain recombines TRBV20-1 with TRBJ2-1; 9 bases align to TRBD1. The CDR3 loop reads CSARQGGIINEQFF. The DNA read from the CDR3 is TGCAGTGCTCGACAGGGGGGGATTATTAATGAG.